This T cell receptor beta chain was profiled in a study of human T cells and chemical hapten exposure. About the study: Per-sample TCR yields varied mainly from small pooled library volume differences. Regarding the study as a whole: No shift was seen in TCRs above 1 in 1000 frequency with DPC sensitization.

V was pared by 7 bases and J by 7 bases, with 20 bases between. Germline CDR1 reads MNHEY; CDR2 reads SVGEGT. There are 15 residues in the CDR3. Sample share makes this clonotype medium-sized. The target antigen is unknown. Described time point: healthy volunteer bleed at 6 weeks. It was from unfractionated whole blood that total RNA was extracted. The library put unique molecular identifiers onto individual cDNA molecules. TCRdb independently ran MiXCR on the RACE reads; one entry per CDR3 protein. The data show about 65,000 distinct CDR3 sequences, roughly 6.6% seen once. Sequences were obtained from whole blood. This receptor was taken from a female donor in good health. Some clones in this sample may be carry-over from other donors' samples. The gene calls are TRBV6-2 or TRBV6-3 and TRBJ1-5; D not certain. The DNA of the CDR3 is TGTGCCAGCACCCGCGACGTCCATCTTGGACAGCCCCAGCATTTT. It codes for CASTRDVHLGQPQHF.